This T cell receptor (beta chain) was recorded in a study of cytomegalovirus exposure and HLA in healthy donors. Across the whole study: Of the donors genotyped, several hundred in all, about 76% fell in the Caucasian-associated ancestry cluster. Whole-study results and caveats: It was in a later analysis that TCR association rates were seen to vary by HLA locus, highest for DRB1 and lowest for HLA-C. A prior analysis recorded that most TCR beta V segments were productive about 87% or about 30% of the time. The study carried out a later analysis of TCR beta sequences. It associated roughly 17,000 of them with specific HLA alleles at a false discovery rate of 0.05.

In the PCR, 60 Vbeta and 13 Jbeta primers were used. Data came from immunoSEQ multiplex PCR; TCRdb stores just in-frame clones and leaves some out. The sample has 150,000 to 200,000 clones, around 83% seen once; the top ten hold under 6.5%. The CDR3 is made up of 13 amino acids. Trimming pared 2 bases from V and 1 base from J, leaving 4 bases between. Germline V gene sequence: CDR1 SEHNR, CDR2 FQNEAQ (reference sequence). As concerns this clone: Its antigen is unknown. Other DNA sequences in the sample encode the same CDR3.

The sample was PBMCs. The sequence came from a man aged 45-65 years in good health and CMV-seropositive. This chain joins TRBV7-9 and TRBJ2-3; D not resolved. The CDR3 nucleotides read TGTGCCAGCAGCTTAAGCCGCACAGATACGCAGTATTTT. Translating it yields CASSLSRTDTQYF.